The sequence of this T cell receptor (beta chain) was determined in a study of siplizumab effects on memory and regulatory T cells. Regarding the study as a whole: Memory cells seemed less diverse than naive T cells, which also seemed major contributors to the alloresponse. The study found that siplizumab significantly reduced alloreactive sequences traceable to unstimulated CD4+ memory cells. Confirmatory evidence of suppressive function in proliferating siplizumab-culture Tregs was not obtained.

V lost 0 bases, J lost 9 bases, and 15 bases lay in between. Germline CDR1 reads LGHNA; CDR2 reads YNFKEQ. The CDR3 totals 15 residues. Data came from immunoSEQ multiplex PCR; TCRdb stores just in-frame clones and leaves some out. The sample lists around 97,000 clones, over 90% occurring once. Concerning this clone itself: As yet, its antigen is unknown.

The specimen was non-Treg CD4+ T cells sorted from blood. This TCR came from a human donor in good health. This rearrangement joins TRBV4-2 to TRBJ1-5, with unresolved D. The CDR3 loop reads CASSQDTGRQRPQHF. In nucleotides, the CDR3 is TGTGCCAGCAGCCAAGATACCGGGAGACAACGGCCCCAGCATTTT.